Listed here is a single T cell receptor (beta chain). Sequenced by immunoSEQ multiplex PCR; TCRdb stores in-frame clones only, minus some. Of about 200,000 clones listed, roughly 80% are singletons. Per germline, CDR1 SGHRS and CDR2 YFSETQ. Trimming took 9 bases from V and 2 from J; bases not matched to a gene: 10. The CDR3 is made up of 15 amino acids. This specimen belongs to a study of blood T cell repertoires in COVID-19. Study as a whole: Acute-phase and convalescent COVID-19 samples originated in the United States, Italy and Spain. Nucleic acid was either cDNA or gDNA, and it came from T cells, B-cell-depleted T cells, or PBMCs.

This receptor was taken from a woman of 80 years or more with acute or convalescent COVID-19. The rearrangement uses TRBV5-1 and TRBJ2-2; 7 nucleotides line up with TRBD2. What was sequenced was peripheral blood. CDR3 region: CATSIPAGNTGELFF. In DNA, the CDR3 is TGCGCCACCAGTATACCAGCGGGAAACACCGGGGAGCTGTTTTTT.